The 12 T cell receptor beta chains below were found in one sample sequenced in a study of regulatory dendritic cells for organ transplantation. The table came from immunoSEQ multiplex PCR; TCRdb's copy has only in-frame clones and leaves some out. The sample shows 29,000 or so clones, roughly 85% of them seen only once. The sequencing input was memory CD4+ T cells from blood. Subset reported: CD45RO+ memory T cells. The receptors stem from a human donor in good health.

The V gene is TRBV20-1, the J gene TRBJ2-1; D remains unclear. Trimming left V 4 bases short and J 10 bases short, with 8 bases between. The CDR3 loop spans 10 amino acids. CDR1 is DFQATT, CDR2 SNEGSKA, per germline (reference sequence). The chain's CDR3 is CSAIKAEQFF. CDR3 DNA sequence: TGCAGTGCTATCAAAGCGGAGCAGTTCTTC.

The table lists this clone with a few counts. The V gene is TRBV7-9, the J gene TRBJ2-7, with unresolved D. Germline V lookup: CDR1 SEHNR, CDR2 FQNEAQ (reference sequence). V lost 2 bases and J 6 bases, leaving 11 bases between the germline ends. This CDR3 is built from 13 residues. As DNA, the CDR3 is TGTGCCAGCAGCTTATTGGTAGAAGGCGAGCAGTACTTC. This gives the protein CASSLLVEGEQYF.

The chain uses TRBV2 and TRBJ1-1, with D possibly TRBD1 on 6 matching bases. Deletions cut 2 bases from V and 5 bases from J, with 9 bases between. CDR1 is SNHLY, CDR2 FYNNEI, per germline. The CDR3 is 13 amino acids. Here the CDR3 reads CASSERGSTEAFF. CDR3 coding DNA: TGTGCCAGCAGTGAAAGGGGGTCTACTGAAGCTTTCTTT. The full variable domain, its missing parts supplied by reference TRBV2 and TRBJ1-1, is EPEVTQTPSHQVTQMGQEVILRCVPISNHLYFYWYRQILGQKVEFLVSFYNNEISEKSEIFDDQFSVERPDGSNFTLKIRSTKLEDSAMYFCASSERGSTEAFFGQGTRLTVV.

This clone was found a few times. The chain carries TRBV15 and TRBJ2-7; a weak D match, TRBD1 (7 bases). V was shortened by 1 base and J by 2 bases, with 9 bases between the two germline ends. CDR1 LNHNV and CDR2 YYDKDF come from the germline V gene (reference sequence). This CDR3 has 14 residues. The CDR3 loop is CATSRARGAYEQYF. The CDR3 DNA follows: TGTGCCACCAGCAGAGCCAGGGGGGCCTACGAGCAGTACTTC.

The chain carries TRBV7-2 and TRBJ2-5; 11 nucleotides agree with TRBD1. Germline lookup yields CDR1 SGHTA and CDR2 FQGNSA. J lost 4 bases, V lost 6 bases, and 7 bases had no gene match. This CDR3 has 15 amino acids. CDR3 sequence (DNA): TGTGCCAGCAGTCTCGGGACAGGGGGTCGAGAGACCCAGTACTTC. Translation gives CASSLGTGGRETQYF.

This clone was seen just once. The chain has TRBV18 and TRBJ2-4, with 8 bases identical to TRBD2. CDR1 and CDR2 (germline): KGHSH, LQKENI. The CDR3 has 16 amino acids. The trim removed 3 bases at V and 0 bases at J, leaving 4 bases unmatched. As DNA, the CDR3 is TGTGCCAGCTCACCTACACGGGGGGGAGCCAAAAACATTCAGTACTTC. As protein: CASSPTRGGAKNIQYF.

The rearrangement joins TRBV2 to TRBJ2-1; D unclear. V was pared by 5 bases and J by 4 bases, with 3 bases between. In germline, CDR1 is SNHLY, CDR2 FYNNEI. The CDR3 consists of 11 residues. The CDR3 DNA follows: TGTGCCAGCAGTCCATACAATGAGCAGTTCTTC. Translated: CASSPYNEQFF.

The gene calls are TRBV5-4 and TRBJ2-1; tentative D call: TRBD2 (6 bases). CDR1 SGHNT and CDR2 YYREEE come from the germline V gene (reference sequence). This CDR3 has 14 residues. V lost 9 bases and J 5 bases, leaving 18 bases between the germline ends. This CDR3 reads CATYMLERDNEQFF. The DNA for the CDR3 is TGTGCCACTTATATGCTAGAGCGGGACAATGAGCAGTTCTTC. Together with reference TRBV5-4 and TRBJ2-1, the CDR3 gives the full variable domain: ETGVTQSPTHLIKTRGQQVTLRCSSQSGHNTVSWYQQALGQGPQFIFQYYREEENGRGNFPPRFSGLQFPNYSSELNVNALELDDSALYLCATYMLERDNEQFFGPGTRLTVL.

To note about this clone: The junction departs from germline at one end; a sequencing error may be responsible. For the CDR3, the DNA is TGTGCTAGCAGCTTAAGGGGTCCCTACAATGAGCAGTTCTTC. Its protein is CASSLRGPYNEQFF. V usage is TRBV7-7 and J usage is TRBJ2-1, with a weak D call TRBD1 (5 bases). Looked up from germline, CDR1 is SSHAT and CDR2 is FNYEAQ (reference sequence). The CDR3 runs to 14 residues.

DNA of the CDR3: TGTGCCAGCAGTTACGGCCAGGGAACTAACTATGGCTACACCTTC. This translates into CASSYGQGTNYGYTF. The V and J genes are TRBV6-6 and TRBJ1-2; D is perhaps TRBD1 (5 bases). The V end lost 2 bases, the J end lost 0 bases, and 10 bases lay between the germline ends. The CDR3 is 15 amino acids. Germline V gives CDR1 MNHNY, CDR2 SVGAGI (reference sequence).

The rearrangement links TRBV29-1 to TRBJ2-7; 7 positions match TRBD2. CDR3 length: 14 residues. The J segment lost 3 bases and the V segment lost 4 bases, leaving 9 bases of the junction unmatched. Germline-derived CDR1 and CDR2 are SQVTM and ANQGSEA. CDR3 sequence (DNA): TGCAGCGTTGTGGCGGCTAGCGGATTCTACGAGCAGTACTTC. Translating it yields CSVVAASGFYEQYF.

DNA of the CDR3: TGTGCCAGCAGTTACATAGGGGGCGACAATCAGCCCCAGCATTTT. Encoded protein: CASSYIGGDNQPQHF. This chain links TRBV6-6 with TRBJ1-5, with 7 bases lining up with TRBD1. Looked up from germline, CDR1 is MNHNY and CDR2 is SVGAGI (reference sequence). The V gene end was trimmed by 2 bases and the J gene end by 3 bases; junction bases not matched to a gene: 4. The CDR3 loop spans 15 amino acids.